Presented here are 9 T cell receptor beta chains from one specimen sequenced in a study of blood T cell repertoires in COVID-19. Profiled with immunoSEQ multiplex PCR; TCRdb holds only in-frame clones, not every one. The sample lists some 70,000 clones; 70% to 90% were seen once. Sequencing used peripheral blood. Receptors originate from a woman between 55 and 75 years old with acute or convalescent COVID-19.

The chain carries TRBV12-3 or TRBV12-4 and TRBJ2-1, with D perhaps matching TRBD2 (5 bases). The V end was cut by 5 bases, the J end by 6 bases, with 5 bases between. The CDR3 totals 11 residues. The CDR3 region has the DNA TGTGCCAGCAGTACTAGCAATGAGCAGTTCTTC. This encodes CASSTSNEQFF.

This clone was counted once. This chain connects TRBV7-8 to TRBJ2-3, with 9 positions matching TRBD2. Germline CDR1 SGHVS, CDR2 FQNEAQ. Trimming took 7 bases from V and 0 from J; bases not matched to a gene: 14. The CDR3 is made up of 18 amino acids. The CDR3 here is CASILLTSGAGSTDTQYF. The CDR3 coding sequence is TGTGCCAGCATCCTACTGACTAGCGGAGCCGGTAGCACAGATACGCAGTATTTT.

V is TRBV5-6 and J is TRBJ2-5, with D perhaps TRBD1 (6 bases). Germline assignment: CDR1 SGHDT and CDR2 YYEEEE. V lost 1 base and J 4 bases, leaving 17 bases between the germline ends. The CDR3 contains 16 residues. The CDR3 coding sequence is TGTGCCAGCAGCTTGACCCAGGGGCCGAGCAGAGAGACCCAGTACTTC. It yields the protein CASSLTQGPSRETQYF.

The chain combines TRBV5-1 with TRBJ2-7; TRBD1 agrees at 12 bases. V was pared by 5 bases and J by 5 bases, with 8 bases of the junction left unmatched. The CDR3 is 15 amino acids. Germline loops: CDR1 SGHRS, CDR2 YFSETQ. CDR3: CASRRGTGGPDEQYF. CDR3 coding DNA: TGCGCCAGCAGGCGGGGGACAGGGGGCCCAGACGAGCAGTACTTC.

This sequence joins TRBV28 and TRBJ2-5, with TRBD2 as a possible D gene (6 bases). CDR1 MDHEN and CDR2 SYDVKM come from the germline V gene. V lost 5 bases to trimming and J lost 1 base, with 8 bases between them. The CDR3 consists of 13 residues. DNA for the CDR3: TGTGCCAGCAGTCGCGGGGCCCAAGAGACCCAGTACTTC. Encoded protein: CASSRGAQETQYF.

In this sample, this clone turned up once. This chain uses TRBV11-2 with TRBJ2-5; 8 nucleotides align to TRBD2. The CDR3 length is 15 residues. Trimming cost V 3 bases and J 2 bases; bases outside gene matches: 5. Germline values: CDR1 SGHAT, CDR2 FQNNGV. The CDR3 protein is CASSFSGRAQETQYF. In DNA form, the CDR3 reads TGTGCCAGCAGCTTTTCCGGGAGGGCACAAGAGACCCAGTACTTC. Using reference TRBV11-2 and TRBJ2-5 for the parts outside the CDR3, the full variable domain is EAGVAQSPRYKIIEKRQSVAFWCNPISGHATLYWYQQILGQGPKLLIQFQNNGVVDDSQLPKDRFSAERLKGVDSTLKIQPAKLEDSAVYLCASSFSGRAQETQYFGPGTRLLVL.

This clone was recorded only once. This chain links TRBV21-1 with TRBJ1-1; the D call in the table, TRBD1, was not verified against the DNA. TRBV21-1 is marked as a pseudogene. This CDR3 region has 16 residues. CDR3 nucleotides: TGTGCCAGCAGCAATGCCCCCCTGGATTTCAGGACTGAAGCTTTCTTT. Its protein product is CASSNAPLDFRTEAFF.

This clone was detected a few times. The gene calls are TRBV6-2 or TRBV6-3 and TRBJ1-2, with TRBD1 matching over 8 bases. Germline V lookup: CDR1 MNHEY, CDR2 SVGEGT. The V segment lost 0 bases and the J segment 4 bases; nucleotides outside the gene matches: 4. The CDR3 spans 15 residues. Here the CDR3 reads CASSYSWDRTYGYTF. The DNA for the CDR3 is TGTGCCAGCAGTTACTCGTGGGACAGGACCTATGGCTACACCTTC.

This clone showed up just a few times. The chain recombines TRBV5-1 with TRBJ1-3, with D possibly TRBD1 on 6 matching bases. Germline V gene data show CDR1 as SGHRS and CDR2 as YFSETQ. V was clipped by 0 bases and J by 8 bases, with 9 bases between them. There are 13 residues in the CDR3. The CDR3 DNA reads as TGCGCCAGCAGCTTGGCAGGGGCCGACACCATATATTTT. Residues: CASSLAGADTIYF.